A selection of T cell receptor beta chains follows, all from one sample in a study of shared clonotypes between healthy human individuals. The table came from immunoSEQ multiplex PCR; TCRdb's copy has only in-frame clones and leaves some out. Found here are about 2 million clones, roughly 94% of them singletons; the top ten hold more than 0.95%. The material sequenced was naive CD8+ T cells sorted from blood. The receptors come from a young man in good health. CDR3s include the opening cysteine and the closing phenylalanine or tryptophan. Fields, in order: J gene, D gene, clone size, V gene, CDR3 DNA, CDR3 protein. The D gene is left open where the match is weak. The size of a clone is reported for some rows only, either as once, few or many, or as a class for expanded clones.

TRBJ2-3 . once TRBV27 TGTGCCAGCAGTATCGACCCGGGCGTGGCAGATACGCAGTATTTT CASSIDPGVADTQYF
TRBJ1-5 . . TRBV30 TGTGCCTGGAGTCCCTGGGGCAATCAGCCCCAGCATTTT CAWSPWGNQPQHF
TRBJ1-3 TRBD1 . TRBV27 TGTGCCAGCAGTTTATCCGGGACAGGGGTTTACACCATATATTTT CASSLSGTGVYTIYF
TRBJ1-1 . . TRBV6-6 TGTGCCAGCACCCTAGGGGGAGACACTGAAGCTTTCTTT CASTLGGDTEAFF
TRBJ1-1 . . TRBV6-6 TGTGCCAGCATCTACGGGGCTGAAGCTTTCTTT CASIYGAEAFF
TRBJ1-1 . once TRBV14 TGTGCCAGCAGCCAAGATGGGGAGGGTCGCAACACTGAAGCTTTCTTT CASSQDGEGRNTEAFF
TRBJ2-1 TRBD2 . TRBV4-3 TGCGCCAGCAGCCAAGATGCCAGCGGGAGTATTGTTGAGCAGTTCTTC CASSQDASGSIVEQFF
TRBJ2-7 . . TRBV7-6 TGTGCCAGCAGCTCGGACAGATCTAACGAGCAGTACTTC CASSSDRSNEQYF
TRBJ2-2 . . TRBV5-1 TGCGCCAGCAGCTTGGGCGACGGCGGGGTCACCGGGGAGCTGTTTTTT CASSLGDGGVTGELFF
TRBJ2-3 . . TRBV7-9 TGTGCCAGCAGCTTCTTAGGGGGGACTGACACAGATACGCAGTATTTT CASSFLGGTDTDTQYF
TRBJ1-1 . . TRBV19 TGTGCCAGTAACGACCGGGGAGGGAACACTGAAGCTTTCTTT CASNDRGGNTEAFF
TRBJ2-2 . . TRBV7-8 TGTGCCAGCAGCTTAGCAGGGGCGGAGACCGGGGAGCTGTTTTTT CASSLAGAETGELFF
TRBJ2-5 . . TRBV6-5 TGTGCCAGCAGTTACGGAGGTCTAGAGACCCAGTACTTC CASSYGGLETQYF
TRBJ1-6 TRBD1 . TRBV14 TGTGCCAGCAGCCAAGGGGGACAGGGCCTTTCACCCCTCCACTTT CASSQGGQGLSPLHF
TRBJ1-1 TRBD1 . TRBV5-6 TGTGCCAGCAGGACAGGGAGCACTGAAGCTTTCTTT CASRTGSTEAFF